These 27 T cell receptor beta chains were all obtained from the same sample, sequenced in a study of blood T cell repertoires in COVID-19. Produced via immunoSEQ multiplex PCR; TCRdb's table is partial and in-frame only. The data hold around 500,000 clones, with around 85% observed a single time. Sequenced material: peripheral blood. The receptors here all came from a human donor in a cohort sampled during active COVID-19.

The J gene is TRBJ1-6, the V gene TRBV28; a weak D match, TRBD1 (5 bases). V shed 7 bases and J shed 3 bases, with 7 bases lying between them. CDR1 is MDHEN, CDR2 SYDVKM, per germline. The CDR3 spans 13 residues. The CDR3 sequence: CASNGGYNSPLHF. For the CDR3, the DNA is TGTGCCAGCAACGGGGGCTATAATTCACCCCTCCACTTT.

This chain uses TRBV3-1 (or the pseudogene TRBV3-2) with TRBJ1-5, with TRBD1 matching 7 bases. Germline lookup yields CDR1 LGHDT and CDR2 YNNKEL (reference sequence). J gave up 9 bases and V 2 bases, and 7 bases lay outside the gene matches. The CDR3 loop spans 14 amino acids. CDR3 amino acids: CASSQRTGLGPQHF. The CDR3 DNA follows: TGTGCCAGCAGCCAACGGACAGGTTTAGGGCCCCAGCATTTT.

The rearrangement links TRBV28 to TRBJ1-1; the D is unclear. The V gene lost 8 bases and the J gene lost 5 bases, with 12 bases spanning the gap. The CDR3 spans 12 residues. Germline CDR1 is MDHEN and CDR2 is SYDVKM. Here the CDR3 reads CASYLLGTEAFF. CDR3 bases: TGTGCCAGCTACCTTCTAGGTACTGAAGCTTTCTTT.

The CDR3 DNA reads TGCAGCGTTGGTTTCGGGACAGGGCCCTACGAGCAGTACTTC. As protein: CSVGFGTGPYEQYF. This chain joins TRBV29-1 and TRBJ2-7; 9 nucleotides agree with TRBD1. The germline V gene encodes CDR1 SQVTM and CDR2 ANQGSEA. V lost 4 bases to trimming and J lost 2 bases; unmatched junction nucleotides: 6. This CDR3 has 14 amino acids.

This sequence joins TRBV28 and TRBJ2-2; D is perhaps TRBD1 (6 bases). This CDR3 contains 14 residues. CDR1 MDHEN and CDR2 SYDVKM come from the germline V gene. The V end lost 5 bases, the J end lost 3 bases, and 10 bases lay between the germline ends. Here the CDR3 DNA reads TGTGCCAGCAGTCTAGGACAGTACACCGGGGAGCTGTTTTTT. Its protein product is CASSLGQYTGELFF.

V gene TRBV19 combines with J gene TRBJ1-4; weak D call: TRBD1 (5 bases). Germline V gene sequence: CDR1 LNHDA, CDR2 SQIVND (reference sequence). The ends were cut back, 0 bases at V and 7 bases at J, with 12 bases in the middle. The CDR3 is 15 residues long. Written as DNA, the CDR3 is TGTGCCAGTAGTATAGAAGGGGCGGGAAGTGAAAAACTGTTTTTT. Translating it yields CASSIEGAGSEKLFF.

The chain carries TRBV19 and TRBJ2-1; 16 nucleotides line up with TRBD2. Germline CDR1 LNHDA, CDR2 SQIVND (reference sequence). The CDR3 has 21 amino acids. With V trimmed by 5 bases and J by 0 bases, 13 bases remained unmatched. CDR3 protein: CASSPGLAGGSAPSSYNEQFF. CDR3 nucleotides: TGTGCCAGTAGTCCGGGACTAGCGGGAGGGTCCGCACCTAGCTCCTACAATGAGCAGTTCTTC.

This clone was counted once. The chain couples TRBV28 to TRBJ2-1; D is undetermined. The V and J ends lost 1 base and 5 bases respectively, with 9 bases between them. The CDR3 has 14 amino acids. Germline CDR1 MDHEN, CDR2 SYDVKM. CDR3 amino acids: CASSLFGGDNEQFF. The CDR3 DNA is TGTGCCAGCAGTTTATTTGGCGGTGACAATGAGCAGTTCTTC. Drawing the rest from reference TRBV28 and TRBJ2-1, the complete variable domain is DVKVTQSSRYLVKRTGEKVFLECVQDMDHENMFWYRQDPGLGLRLIYFSYDVKMKEKGDIPEGYSVSREKKERFSLILESASTNQTSMYLCASSLFGGDNEQFFGPGTRLTVL.

The rearrangement links TRBV6-5 to TRBJ1-4, with a possible D match to TRBD1 (6 bases). Between the trimmed V and J ends, which lost 4 bases and 8 bases, there was a span of 14 bases. CDR3 length equals 14 residues. Germline CDR1 reads MNHEY; CDR2 reads SVGAGI. The CDR3 nucleotides read TGTGCCAGCAGTTCCGGGAGGGGGGGAGAAAAACTGTTTTTT. This gives the protein CASSSGRGGEKLFF.

This clone was seen a single time. The chain recombines TRBV24-1 with TRBJ1-6; possibly TRBD1 for D (6 bases). V lost 1 base and J lost 9, with 24 bases in between. This CDR3 comprises 19 residues. The germline gives CDR1 KGHDR, CDR2 SFDVKD. The CDR3 DNA reads TGTGCCACCAGTGATTTTTGTGTATTTGGGACACCCAGGAGTTCACCCCTCCACTTT. This encodes CATSDFCVFGTPRSSPLHF.

V usage is TRBV5-4 and J usage is TRBJ1-2; TRBD1 is a possible D gene (5 bases). With 2 bases removed from V and 8 bases from J, the gap between germline ends came to 10 bases. The CDR3 extends over 12 amino acids. CDR1 is SGHNT, CDR2 YYREEE, per germline (reference sequence). The CDR3 protein is CASSLTAGGYTF. The DNA for the CDR3 is TGTGCCAGCAGCTTAACGGCAGGGGGCTACACCTTC.

V usage is TRBV5-1 and J usage is TRBJ2-1; 8 nucleotides align to TRBD2. This CDR3 is built from 14 residues. Germline V CDR1 and CDR2: SGHRS, YFSETQ. Trimming at V came to 5 bases and at J to 4 bases, leaving 5 bases not matched to a gene. CDR3 residues: CASRSLAGYNEQFF. CDR3 nucleotide sequence: TGCGCCAGCAGGTCCCTAGCGGGTTACAATGAGCAGTTCTTC.

This clone was seen a single time. The chain links TRBV30 to TRBJ1-4; TRBD1 matches 8 bases. This CDR3 spans 14 amino acids. J lost 5 bases, V lost 1 base, and 3 bases had no gene match. Germline values: CDR1 GTSNPN, CDR2 SVGIG (reference sequence). The CDR3 DNA reads TGTGCCTGGAGTGACCGGACAGGGAATGAAAAACTGTTTTTT. The encoded protein is CAWSDRTGNEKLFF.

The chain combines TRBV3-1 (or the pseudogene TRBV3-2) with TRBJ2-3; D possibly corresponds to TRBD2 (6 bases). The V gene's germline CDR1 is LGHDT and CDR2 YNNKEL (reference sequence). The CDR3 runs to 15 residues. The germline V and J ends were trimmed by 2 bases and 7 bases, with 16 bases remaining between them. The CDR3 loop is CASSQSRIAEYTQYF. The CDR3 coding sequence is TGTGCCAGCAGCCAATCGAGGATAGCGGAGTATACGCAGTATTTT.

V is TRBV25-1 and J is TRBJ1-2; 7 bases are a match to TRBD1. This CDR3 spans 14 amino acids. CDR1 and CDR2 (germline): MGHDK, SYGVNS. V lost 6 bases and J lost 5; bases outside the gene matches: 9. DNA of the CDR3: TGTGCCAGCAGGGGGACAGCGGATTTTTATGGCTACACCTTC. This gives the protein CASRGTADFYGYTF.

The rearrangement uses TRBV19 and TRBJ1-2; 7 bases align to TRBD1. This CDR3 contains 13 residues. CDR1 is LNHDA and CDR2 is SQIVND in the germline V gene (reference sequence). Trimming removed 3 bases from V and 4 bases from J; junction bases left unmatched: 2. The CDR3 protein is CASSMGQSYGYTF. CDR3 coding DNA: TGTGCCAGTAGTATGGGACAGAGCTATGGCTACACCTTC.

This clone was seen only once. The chain combines TRBV30 with TRBJ1-1; no reliable D call. The CDR3 loop spans 11 amino acids. Trimming pared 0 bases from V and 6 bases from J, leaving 5 bases between. Germline V gene lookup returns CDR1 GTSNPN and CDR2 SVGIG (reference sequence). The CDR3 DNA sequence: TGTGCCTGGAGTGTCAGTCCTGAAGCTTTCTTT. Its protein product is CAWSVSPEAFF.

The genes are TRBV5-6 and TRBJ2-7; D gene ambiguous. This CDR3 has 14 amino acids. The V end was cut by 0 bases, the J end by 3 bases, with 10 bases between. Germline V lookup: CDR1 SGHDT, CDR2 YYEEEE. CDR3 DNA: TGTGCCAGCAGCTTGGCCTCCCCTTACTACGAGCAGTACTTC. Translating it yields CASSLASPYYEQYF.

The count of this clone is one. The rearrangement joins TRBV14 to TRBJ1-5, with 8 bases identical to TRBD1. V trimming: 4 bases; J trimming: 6 bases; junction bases outside the gene matches: 5. Looked up from germline, CDR1 is SGHDN and CDR2 is FVKESK. CDR3 size: 14 residues. The CDR3 loop is CASSRQGQRQPQHF. The CDR3 nucleotides read TGTGCCAGCAGCCGACAGGGGCAGCGTCAGCCCCAGCATTTT.

The chain combines TRBV7-2 with TRBJ2-1; 9 positions match TRBD2. The CDR3 sequence is 16 residues long. Germline loops: CDR1 SGHTA, CDR2 FQGNSA. After removal of 4 bases from V and 7 bases from J, the junction contained 11 bases not matched to a gene. CDR3 nucleotides: TGTGCCAGCAGCTCCAAGAGCGGGAGGCCCGGGAATGAGCAGTTCTTC. Translating it yields CASSSKSGRPGNEQFF. The full variable domain, in which reference TRBV7-2 and TRBJ2-1 provide the parts outside the CDR3, is GAGVSQSPSNKVTEKGKDVELRCDPISGHTALYWYRQSLGQGLEFLIYFQGNSAPDKSGLPSDRFSAERTGGSVSTLTIQRTQQEDSAVYLCASSSKSGRPGNEQFFGPGTRLTVL.

The V gene is TRBV12-5, the J gene TRBJ2-1; maybe TRBD2 (5 bases). The germline V gene encodes CDR1 LGHNT and CDR2 FRNRAP. Trimming took off 2 bases at V and 0 bases at J, with 14 bases between the two ends. This CDR3 comprises 17 residues. The CDR3 reads CASGLSLTGSSYNEQFF. The CDR3 DNA reads as TGTGCTAGTGGTTTGTCGTTGACGGGGAGCTCCTACAATGAGCAGTTCTTC.

Concerning this clone itself: The same CDR3 is also encoded by other DNA sequences in this sample. The CDR3 nucleotides are TGTGCCAGTAGTACCGGGACTAGCGGCTCCTACGAGCAGTACTTC. Translated, it gives CASSTGTSGSYEQYF. This sequence joins TRBV19 and TRBJ2-7, with 11 positions matching TRBD2. CDR3 length: 15 residues. Germline V CDR1 and CDR2: LNHDA, SQIVND (reference sequence). The V gene end was trimmed by 4 bases and the J gene end by 0 bases; junction bases not matched to a gene: 2.

The V gene is TRBV15, the J gene TRBJ2-7; TRBD2 matches at 8 bases. This CDR3 region has 14 residues. Germline lookup yields CDR1 LNHNV and CDR2 YYDKDF (reference sequence). V lost 4 bases, J lost 9 bases, and 11 bases stayed unmatched. This CDR3 reads CATSTIGGAGGQYF. CDR3 sequence (DNA): TGTGCCACCAGCACCATCGGGGGGGCTGGTGGGCAGTACTTC.

The rearrangement uses TRBV5-4 and TRBJ1-2, with a tentative D call TRBD1 (5 bases). V dropped 4 bases and J dropped 7 bases, with 17 bases sitting between them. The CDR3 is made up of 14 amino acids. CDR1 and CDR2 from the germline V gene are SGHNT and YYREEE (reference sequence). CDR3 sequence reads: CASSPLAGIGGYTF. CDR3 DNA: TGTGCCAGCAGCCCCCTGGCAGGGATTGGTGGCTACACCTTC.

This rearrangement joins TRBV19 to TRBJ1-2, with a tentative D call TRBD1 (6 bases). Germline V gene data show CDR1 as LNHDA and CDR2 as SQIVND (reference sequence). The CDR3 spans 15 residues. With 6 bases removed from V and 3 bases from J, the gap between germline ends came to 17 bases. The CDR3 DNA sequence: TGTGCCAGTAGCTCCCAACAGGGCAGCCACTATGGCTACACCTTC. The encoded protein is CASSSQQGSHYGYTF.

This chain uses TRBV30 with TRBJ2-4; 7 nucleotides match TRBD2. The CDR3 consists of 18 residues. Germline V gene sequence: CDR1 GTSNPN, CDR2 SVGIG (reference sequence). The V segment lost 4 bases and the J segment 0 bases; nucleotides outside the gene matches: 15. The CDR3 nucleotides read TGTGCCTGGAAATCCCGAAGTACTAGCGCCTTAGCCAAAAACATTCAGTACTTC. Encoded protein: CAWKSRSTSALAKNIQYF.

The chain carries TRBV4-1 and TRBJ1-2; 7 bases are a match to TRBD1. V trimming: 3 bases; J trimming: 11 bases; junction bases outside the gene matches: 12. The CDR3 length is 14 residues. CDR1 and CDR2 from the germline V gene are MGHRA and YSYEKL. As DNA, the CDR3 is TGCGCCAGCAGCCATGTGGACAGGATCGATAGATACACCTTC. Translated: CASSHVDRIDRYTF.